The rows below give T cell receptor beta chains drawn from one sample of a study of blood T cell repertoires in COVID-19. TCRdb's table, derived via immunoSEQ multiplex PCR, lists solely in-frame clones and lacks some. The sample includes 400,000 to 500,000 clones, 70% to 90% seen only once; the top ten take approximately 1.5%. Sequences were obtained from PBMCs or T cells enriched from blood (not recorded which). Receptors were obtained from a young woman who had been exposed to COVID-19. The CDR3 runs from the conserved cysteine through the conserved F or W. A D gene is named only where the DNA matches it firmly. Clone sizes are given selectively: once, few, many, or a class where the clone is expanded.

size: NA
V: TRBV18
D: TRBD2
J: TRBJ2-5
DNA: TGTGCCAGCTCACCCCCAGGTGTAGCGGGTACTCAAGAGACCCAGTACTTC
CDR3: CASSPPGVAGTQETQYF

size: NA
V: TRBV19
D: NA
J: TRBJ2-7
DNA: TGTGCCAGTAGTATAGGCGCTGGGGGAGGATCCTACGAGCAGTACTTC
CDR3: CASSIGAGGGSYEQYF

size: NA
V: TRBV5-6
D: TRBD2
J: TRBJ2-7
DNA: TGTGCCAGCAGCATGGGACTAGCGGGGCCCGGAGGCGAGCAGTACTTC
CDR3: CASSMGLAGPGGEQYF

size: NA
V: TRBV19
D: TRBD1
J: TRBJ2-7
DNA: TGTGCCAGTAGCCCCGGGACAGGGGAATACGAGCAGTACTTC
CDR3: CASSPGTGEYEQYF

size: NA
V: TRBV18
D: NA
J: TRBJ1-1
DNA: TGTGCCAGCTCACCACCTTTAAGGAGCACTGAAGCTTTCTTT
CDR3: CASSPPLRSTEAFF

size: NA
V: TRBV20-1
D: TRBD1
J: TRBJ1-4
DNA: TGCAGTGCTGGTGGACAGGGACTCGAAAAACTGTTTTTT
CDR3: CSAGGQGLEKLFF

size: NA
V: TRBV3-1/TRBV3-2
D: NA
J: TRBJ2-7
DNA: TGTGCCAGCAGCCTCACCGTAGCCCGGATCTACGAGCAGTACTTC
CDR3: CASSLTVARIYEQYF

size: few
V: TRBV25-1
D: NA
J: TRBJ1-1
DNA: TGTGCCAGCCAAAACGGGTACACTGAAGCTTTCTTT
CDR3: CASQNGYTEAFF

size: few
V: TRBV12-5
D: NA
J: TRBJ2-3
DNA: TGTGCTAGTGGTAAGGGGATGGAAGATACGCAGTATTTT
CDR3: CASGKGMEDTQYF

size: NA
V: TRBV29-1
D: TRBD1
J: TRBJ2-7
DNA: TGCAGCGCGGCAGGGGGCATCTCCTACGAGCAGTACTTC
CDR3: CSAAGGISYEQYF

size: NA
V: TRBV13
D: NA
J: TRBJ2-1
DNA: TGTGCCAGCAGCGGTACCCCTTCCGAACGGAATGAGCAGTTCTTC
CDR3: CASSGTPSERNEQFF

size: NA
V: TRBV5-5
D: NA
J: TRBJ1-5
DNA: TGTGCCAGCAGCTTAGGAGGGTCGAACAATCAGCCCCAGCATTTT
CDR3: CASSLGGSNNQPQHF

size: NA
V: TRBV21-1
D: NA
J: TRBJ2-2
DNA: TGTGCCAGCAGCAAAGGTAGAGGGGAGGTCGGGGAGCTGTTTTTT
CDR3: CASSKGRGEVGELFF

size: NA
V: TRBV5-6
D: TRBD1
J: TRBJ2-7
DNA: TGTGCCAGCAGCCGCAGGGGGTACGAGCAGTACTTC
CDR3: CASSRRGYEQYF

size: NA
V: TRBV6-5
D: TRBD1
J: TRBJ2-7
DNA: TGTGCCAGCTTGAACTCCGGGACAGGGGCCCACGAGCAGTACTTC
CDR3: CASLNSGTGAHEQYF

size: NA
V: TRBV29-1
D: NA
J: TRBJ1-5
DNA: TGCAGCGTTTTAGTCGATAGCAATCAGCCCCAGCATTTT
CDR3: CSVLVDSNQPQHF

size: NA
V: TRBV27
D: NA
J: TRBJ1-1
DNA: TGTGCCAGCGGGGGGTTAGGATGGAGCACTGAAGCTTTCTTT
CDR3: CASGGLGWSTEAFF

size: NA
V: TRBV7-9
D: TRBD1
J: TRBJ1-6
DNA: TGTGCCAGCAGCCACGGGACAGATAATTCACCCCTCCACTTT
CDR3: CASSHGTDNSPLHF

size: NA
V: TRBV7-6
D: TRBD1
J: TRBJ1-2
DNA: TGTGCCAGCAGCCCCCGACAGGGGTATGGCTACACCTTC
CDR3: CASSPRQGYGYTF

size: NA
V: TRBV10-3
D: TRBD1
J: TRBJ2-7
DNA: TGTGCCATACAGGGGGCTGTGAAGGACGAGCAGTACTTC
CDR3: CAIQGAVKDEQYF

size: NA
V: TRBV6-5
D: NA
J: TRBJ1-2
DNA: TGTGCCAGCAGTTACTTCCTCGGGGGAGGCTATGGCTACACCTTC
CDR3: CASSYFLGGGYGYTF

size: NA
V: TRBV5-1
D: NA
J: TRBJ2-3
DNA: TGCGCCAGCAGCTTTGGCGGGGGCGCAGATACGCAGTATTTT
CDR3: CASSFGGGADTQYF

size: few
V: TRBV25-1
D: NA
J: TRBJ2-1
DNA: TGTGCCAGCAGTGAGCTTCAGGGTCCGAATGAGCAGTTCTTC
CDR3: CASSELQGPNEQFF

size: NA
V: TRBV7-9
D: NA
J: TRBJ1-1
DNA: TGTGCCAGCAGCCTTAACGAGCTGGGGCGGGAAACTGAAGCTTTCTTT
CDR3: CASSLNELGRETEAFF

size: NA
V: TRBV2
D: TRBD2
J: TRBJ2-7
DNA: TGTGCCAGCAGGCTAGCGGGAGGGCCTCAAGGTTTGCAGTACTTC
CDR3: CASRLAGGPQGLQYF

size: NA
V: TRBV2
D: TRBD2
J: TRBJ2-5
DNA: TGTGCCAGCAGTGCCGATAGCGGGGGGGCCGGGGAGACCCAGTACTTC
CDR3: CASSADSGGAGETQYF